This T cell receptor beta chain was retrieved from a study of cytomegalovirus exposure and HLA in healthy donors. In the study overall: HLA-typed donors were the source of 90 million or so unique TCRs, which an early data release held.

PCR involved 60 Vbeta and 13 Jbeta primers. Clones were sequenced by immunoSEQ multiplex PCR, and TCRdb holds only the in-frame ones, with some missing. This sample has about 80,000 clones; approximately 61% occur once, and the top ten carry about 6.9%. About this clone: Antigen specificity is unknown.

Whole-study findings and limits: Productive status was seen about 90% or about 30% of the time for most TCR beta V segments in an earlier analysis. It was reported in a later analysis that an Asian-associated ancestry cluster showed fewer N-insertions than the approximately 670-donor mean. TCR beta sequences reportedly predicted most subjects' HLA-A and HLA-B alleles accurately.

The CDR3 has 13 residues. The V end lost 4 bases, the J end lost 6 bases, and 11 bases lay between the germline ends. Germline V lookup: CDR1 SGHDN, CDR2 FVKESK. The source material was PBMCs. This clonotype originated in a woman in her forties or fifties in good health and CMV-seropositive. J is TRBJ2-3 and V is TRBV14; tentative D call: TRBD2 (5 bases). CDR3: CASSPNQRDTQYF. Here the CDR3 DNA reads TGTGCCAGCAGCCCCAACCAGCGGGATACGCAGTATTTT.